The present T cell receptor beta chain was sequenced within a study of metastatic and nonmetastatic thyroid tumors. The entire patient cohort was treatment-naive prior to thyroid surgery. In the original workflow: A distant-metastasis classifier for papillary thyroid cancer was built using CDR3 differences across clinicopathological groups. TCRdb re-called the PCR reads via MiXCR. The V and J calls here are based on TCRdb, not the publication. The sample shows 20,000 to 25,000 clones, more than 15% of them seen only once. Sequencing input: blood. The TCR sequence derives from a male donor with papillary thyroid cancer or a benign thyroid nodule (not recorded which). Some clones in this sample may be carry-over from other donors' samples.

Written as DNA, the CDR3 is TGTGCCAGCAAGGGGCTGGACGGGACGGGCTATGGCTACACCTTC. Its translation: CASKGLDGTGYGYTF. The chain has TRBV19 and TRBJ1-2; TRBD1 might be the D (5 bases). V shed 9 bases and J shed 4 bases, with 21 bases lying between them. Per germline, CDR1 LNHDA and CDR2 SQIVND (reference sequence). This CDR3 has 15 residues.